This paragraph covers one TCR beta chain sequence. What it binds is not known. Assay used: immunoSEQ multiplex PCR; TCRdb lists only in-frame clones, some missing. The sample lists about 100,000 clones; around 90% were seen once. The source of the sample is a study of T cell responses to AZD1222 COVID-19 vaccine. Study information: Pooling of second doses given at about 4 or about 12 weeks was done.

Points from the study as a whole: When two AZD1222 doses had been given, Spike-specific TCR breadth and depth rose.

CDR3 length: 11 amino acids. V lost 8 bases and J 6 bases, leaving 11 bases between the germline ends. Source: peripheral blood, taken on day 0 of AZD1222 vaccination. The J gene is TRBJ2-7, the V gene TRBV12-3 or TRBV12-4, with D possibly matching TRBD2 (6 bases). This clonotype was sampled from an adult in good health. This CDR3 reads CASSGRREQYF. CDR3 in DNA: TGTGCCAGCTCGGGGAGGCGCGAGCAGTACTTC.